These T cell receptor beta chains were read from a single sample in a study of OX40 agonist ivuxolimab in advanced cancers. TCRdb's table, derived via immunoSEQ multiplex PCR, lists solely in-frame clones and lacks some. The sample includes 12,000 or so clones, about 86% seen only once; the top ten take almost 30%. The material was CD4+ or CD8+ T cells sorted from blood, obtained in a trial of the OX40 agonist ivuxolimab. The receptor set was obtained from an adult with an advanced solid tumor such as melanoma, head and neck, liver or kidney cancer. Each CDR3 is given with its conserved first and last residue. D genes are given only for firm matches. Clone size, where shown, is once, few, many, or a class for clones that have expanded.

abundance: -
j_gene: TRBJ2-1
d_gene: -
v_gene: TRBV6-5
CDR3aa: CASSSSGELQFF
CDR3nt: TGTGCCAGCAGTTCCTCGGGCGAGTTGCAGTTCTTC

abundance: -
j_gene: TRBJ2-7
d_gene: -
v_gene: TRBV10-1
CDR3aa: CASSGGQADSYEQYF
CDR3nt: TGCGCCAGCAGTGGGGGCCAGGCCGACTCCTACGAGCAGTACTTC

abundance: few
j_gene: TRBJ2-7
d_gene: -
v_gene: TRBV7-2
CDR3aa: CASSLGGLREQYF
CDR3nt: TGTGCCAGCAGCTTAGGGGGATTACGAGAGCAGTACTTC

abundance: -
j_gene: TRBJ2-1
d_gene: -
v_gene: TRBV4-1
CDR3aa: CASSQAPSNEQFF
CDR3nt: TGCGCCAGCAGCCAGGCCCCCTCCAATGAGCAGTTCTTC

abundance: -
j_gene: TRBJ1-5
d_gene: TRBD1
v_gene: TRBV7-9
CDR3aa: CASSPQGDQPQHF
CDR3nt: TGTGCCAGCAGCCCCCAGGGGGATCAGCCCCAGCATTTT

abundance: -
j_gene: TRBJ2-7
d_gene: -
v_gene: TRBV30
CDR3aa: CAQGQHNSEQYF
CDR3nt: TGTGCGCAGGGACAACATAATTCCGAGCAGTACTTC

abundance: once
j_gene: TRBJ2-1
d_gene: -
v_gene: TRBV28
CDR3aa: CASSFFQGGRNEQFF
CDR3nt: TGTGCCAGCAGTTTTTTTCAGGGGGGGAGGAATGAGCAGTTCTTC

abundance: -
j_gene: TRBJ2-3
d_gene: TRBD1
v_gene: TRBV5-4
CDR3aa: CASSLGGQGATDTQYF
CDR3nt: TGTGCCAGCAGCTTGGGGGGACAGGGGGCCACAGATACGCAGTATTTT

abundance: -
j_gene: TRBJ2-1
d_gene: TRBD1
v_gene: TRBV29-1
CDR3aa: CSVQQGFSYNEQFF
CDR3nt: TGCAGCGTTCAACAGGGGTTTTCCTACAATGAGCAGTTCTTC

abundance: -
j_gene: TRBJ2-3
d_gene: TRBD1
v_gene: TRBV6-5
CDR3aa: CASSYTTGTPDTQYF
CDR3nt: TGTGCCAGCAGTTATACGACAGGGACGCCAGATACGCAGTATTTT

abundance: -
j_gene: TRBJ2-3
d_gene: -
v_gene: TRBV28
CDR3aa: CASSLWGAQGTDTQYF
CDR3nt: TGTGCCAGCAGTTTATGGGGGGCGCAGGGCACAGATACGCAGTATTTT

abundance: -
j_gene: TRBJ2-2
d_gene: -
v_gene: TRBV5-1
CDR3aa: CASRPDGGNTGELFF
CDR3nt: TGCGCCAGCAGACCGGACGGTGGGAACACCGGGGAGCTGTTTTTT

abundance: -
j_gene: TRBJ2-6
d_gene: TRBD1
v_gene: TRBV29-1
CDR3aa: CSVPRDRPTPHPSVLTF
CDR3nt: TGCAGCGTCCCCCGGGACAGGCCAACCCCCCACCCCTCCGTCCTGACTTTC

abundance: -
j_gene: TRBJ2-5
d_gene: TRBD2
v_gene: TRBV5-1
CDR3aa: CASRTGTETSGSYQETQYF
CDR3nt: TGCGCCAGCAGGACAGGGACAGAGACTAGCGGATCGTACCAAGAGACCCAGTACTTC

abundance: -
j_gene: TRBJ2-1
d_gene: -
v_gene: TRBV7-9
CDR3aa: CASSQDLRSYNEQFF
CDR3nt: TGTGCCAGCAGCCAGGACCTGCGCTCCTACAATGAGCAGTTCTTC

abundance: -
j_gene: TRBJ2-7
d_gene: -
v_gene: TRBV7-6
CDR3aa: CASSLGGEQGSYEQYF
CDR3nt: TGTGCCAGCAGCTTGGGGGGTGAACAGGGCTCCTACGAGCAGTACTTC

abundance: -
j_gene: TRBJ1-6
d_gene: -
v_gene: TRBV5-1
CDR3aa: CASGPQSNSPLHF
CDR3nt: TGCGCCAGCGGCCCCCAGAGTAATTCACCCCTCCACTTT

abundance: -
j_gene: TRBJ1-1
d_gene: -
v_gene: TRBV20-1
CDR3aa: CSARDGSRAFF
CDR3nt: TGCAGTGCTAGAGATGGGTCGAGAGCTTTCTTT

abundance: -
j_gene: TRBJ2-7
d_gene: TRBD1
v_gene: TRBV29-1
CDR3aa: CSVQGQTAEQYF
CDR3nt: TGCAGCGTTCAGGGACAGACGGCCGAGCAGTACTTC

abundance: once
j_gene: TRBJ2-3
d_gene: TRBD2
v_gene: TRBV12-5
CDR3aa: CASGLGSWAGGDTQYF
CDR3nt: TGTGCTAGTGGTTTGGGGTCGTGGGCGGGGGGAGATACGCAGTATTTT

abundance: -
j_gene: TRBJ1-4
d_gene: TRBD1
v_gene: TRBV6-1
CDR3aa: CASSPGTGQKLFF
CDR3nt: TGTGCCAGCAGCCCCGGGACAGGGCAGAAACTGTTTTTT

abundance: -
j_gene: TRBJ2-7
d_gene: TRBD1
v_gene: TRBV28
CDR3aa: CASSSPTGGYEQYF
CDR3nt: TGTGCCAGCAGTTCACCGACAGGGGGGTACGAGCAGTACTTC

abundance: -
j_gene: TRBJ1-5
d_gene: TRBD1
v_gene: TRBV28
CDR3aa: CASRIQGAPSQPQHF
CDR3nt: TGTGCCAGCAGAATACAGGGGGCGCCGAGTCAGCCCCAGCATTTT

abundance: -
j_gene: TRBJ1-1
d_gene: -
v_gene: TRBV7-9
CDR3aa: CASSLRSGSGTEAFF
CDR3nt: TGTGCCAGCAGCTTAAGGTCGGGGTCTGGCACTGAAGCTTTCTTT

abundance: -
j_gene: TRBJ1-5
d_gene: -
v_gene: TRBV4-3
CDR3aa: CASSQESPRAGNQPQHF
CDR3nt: TGCGCCAGCAGCCAAGAATCCCCAAGGGCGGGGAATCAGCCCCAGCATTTT

abundance: -
j_gene: TRBJ2-3
d_gene: -
v_gene: TRBV13
CDR3aa: CASSLRPGRTDTQYF
CDR3nt: TGTGCCAGCAGCTTACGTCCAGGGAGAACAGATACGCAGTATTTT

abundance: -
j_gene: TRBJ2-5
d_gene: TRBD1
v_gene: TRBV15
CDR3aa: CATSRDQGEETQYF
CDR3nt: TGTGCCACCAGCAGAGATCAGGGGGAGGAGACCCAGTACTTC

abundance: -
j_gene: TRBJ2-5
d_gene: TRBD2
v_gene: TRBV7-9
CDR3aa: CASSFQGREGLETQYF
CDR3nt: TGTGCCAGCAGCTTCCAGGGGCGGGAGGGGTTAGAGACCCAGTACTTC

abundance: -
j_gene: TRBJ2-7
d_gene: -
v_gene: TRBV19
CDR3aa: CASRTANSYEQYF
CDR3nt: TGTGCCAGTAGAACAGCAAACTCCTACGAGCAGTACTTC

abundance: -
j_gene: TRBJ2-1
d_gene: TRBD1
v_gene: TRBV6-1
CDR3aa: CASSSGTGANEQFF
CDR3nt: TGTGCCAGCAGTTCTGGGACAGGGGCAAATGAGCAGTTCTTC

abundance: few
j_gene: TRBJ1-1
d_gene: -
v_gene: TRBV4-2
CDR3aa: CASRSSVEAFF
CDR3nt: TGTGCCAGCAGGAGCTCGGTTGAAGCTTTCTTT

abundance: once
j_gene: TRBJ1-1
d_gene: -
v_gene: TRBV15
CDR3aa: CATSRDLRTEAFF
CDR3nt: TGTGCCACCAGCAGAGATCTAAGGACTGAAGCTTTCTTT

abundance: -
j_gene: TRBJ2-5
d_gene: -
v_gene: TRBV10-3
CDR3aa: CAISKTREEGETQYF
CDR3nt: TGTGCCATCAGCAAGACTAGGGAGGAGGGGGAGACCCAGTACTTC

abundance: -
j_gene: TRBJ2-3
d_gene: TRBD2
v_gene: TRBV4-1
CDR3aa: CASSLTPAGVGDTQYF
CDR3nt: TGCGCCAGCAGCCTTACCCCAGCGGGGGTAGGGGATACGCAGTATTTT

abundance: -
j_gene: TRBJ2-3
d_gene: -
v_gene: TRBV7-9
CDR3aa: CASSLVGLSTDTQYF
CDR3nt: TGTGCCAGCAGCTTAGTAGGTCTTAGCACAGATACGCAGTATTTT

abundance: -
j_gene: TRBJ2-2
d_gene: -
v_gene: TRBV7-8
CDR3aa: CASSLLQGTGELFF
CDR3nt: TGTGCCAGCAGCTTATTACAGGGCACCGGGGAGCTGTTTTTT

abundance: -
j_gene: TRBJ2-1
d_gene: -
v_gene: TRBV18
CDR3aa: CASSPRSSYNEQFF
CDR3nt: TGTGCCAGCTCACCAAGAAGCTCCTACAATGAGCAGTTCTTC

abundance: -
j_gene: TRBJ2-4
d_gene: -
v_gene: TRBV7-6
CDR3aa: CASSQVVGDFIQYF
CDR3nt: TGTGCCAGCAGCCAAGTAGTGGGGGATTTCATTCAGTACTTC

abundance: once
j_gene: TRBJ2-3
d_gene: TRBD2
v_gene: TRBV13
CDR3aa: CASSPGLAGERTDTQYF
CDR3nt: TGTGCCAGCAGCCCGGGACTAGCGGGAGAACGCACAGATACGCAGTATTTT

abundance: -
j_gene: TRBJ2-5
d_gene: -
v_gene: TRBV27
CDR3aa: CASSFGQAKETQYF
CDR3nt: TGTGCCAGCAGTTTTGGACAAGCGAAAGAGACCCAGTACTTC

abundance: -
j_gene: TRBJ2-3
d_gene: TRBD1
v_gene: TRBV7-3
CDR3aa: CASRSGTGSPDTQYF
CDR3nt: TGTGCCAGCAGGTCCGGGACAGGGTCCCCAGATACGCAGTATTTT

abundance: -
j_gene: TRBJ1-5
d_gene: -
v_gene: TRBV6-1
CDR3aa: CASSVAAGPSNQPQHF
CDR3nt: TGTGCCAGCAGTGTCGCGGCAGGGCCCAGCAATCAGCCCCAGCATTTT

abundance: -
j_gene: TRBJ2-5
d_gene: TRBD2
v_gene: TRBV27
CDR3aa: CASSAGVSSKETQYF
CDR3nt: TGTGCCAGCAGTGCGGGGGTCAGTTCTAAGGAGACCCAGTACTTC

abundance: -
j_gene: TRBJ2-1
d_gene: TRBD2
v_gene: TRBV9
CDR3aa: CASSDGLASYNEQFF
CDR3nt: TGTGCCAGCAGCGATGGACTAGCGTCCTACAATGAGCAGTTCTTC

abundance: -
j_gene: TRBJ2-1
d_gene: -
v_gene: TRBV21-1
CDR3aa: CASSKVGQVNNEQFF
CDR3nt: TGTGCCAGCAGCAAAGTCGGACAGGTCAACAATGAGCAGTTCTTC

abundance: -
j_gene: TRBJ2-1
d_gene: TRBD2
v_gene: TRBV14
CDR3aa: CASSQDQRTRFPNEQFF
CDR3nt: TGTGCCAGCAGCCAAGATCAACGGACTAGGTTCCCAAATGAGCAGTTCTTC

abundance: -
j_gene: TRBJ2-7
d_gene: -
v_gene: TRBV7-2
CDR3aa: CASSPRDSTYEQYF
CDR3nt: TGTGCCAGCAGCCCTCGGGACTCTACCTACGAGCAGTACTTC

abundance: once
j_gene: TRBJ1-2
d_gene: TRBD1
v_gene: TRBV27
CDR3aa: CASSLSPGTADYGYTF
CDR3nt: TGTGCCAGCAGTTTATCCCCGGGGACAGCAGACTATGGCTACACCTTC

abundance: -
j_gene: TRBJ2-1
d_gene: -
v_gene: TRBV7-3
CDR3aa: CASSPSLGPYNEQFF
CDR3nt: TGTGCCAGCAGCCCCTCACTCGGCCCCTACAATGAGCAGTTCTTC

abundance: -
j_gene: TRBJ2-1
d_gene: -
v_gene: TRBV4-2
CDR3aa: CASSPQGTPDEQFF
CDR3nt: TGTGCCAGCAGCCCGCAGGGAACTCCGGATGAGCAGTTCTTC

abundance: -
j_gene: TRBJ1-5
d_gene: -
v_gene: TRBV4-2
CDR3aa: CASSQGRGFQPQHF
CDR3nt: TGTGCCAGCAGCCAAGGGCGAGGGTTTCAGCCCCAGCATTTT